Presented here are 31 T cell receptor beta chains from one specimen sequenced in a study of a mutant IDH1 vaccine in newly diagnosed glioma. Their cognate antigens are unknown. Indicated time point: week 11, during vaccination. Every single dose of the vaccine, 300 ug of mutant IDH1 20-mer peptide, came with topical imiquimod. Clones were sequenced by immunoSEQ multiplex PCR, and TCRdb holds only the in-frame ones, with some missing. The data contain some 120,000 clones, roughly 77% of them singletons. Material: PBMCs, obtained from a glioma patient whose treatment included an IDH1 peptide vaccine. These receptors were taken from a man aged 40-49 years with glioma.

A few counts support this clone. The chain uses TRBV7-2 and TRBJ1-3; D may be TRBD1 (5 bases). The germline CDR1 and CDR2 sequences are SGHTA and FQGNSA. V was pared by 6 bases and J by 1 base, with 10 bases between. CDR3 length equals 14 residues. The CDR3, as DNA: TGTGCCAGCAGTGAAGGGACTTCTGGAAACACCATATATTTT. Its translation is CASSEGTSGNTIYF. Full variable domain (outside the CDR3, taken from reference TRBV7-2 and TRBJ1-3): GAGVSQSPSNKVTEKGKDVELRCDPISGHTALYWYRQSLGQGLEFLIYFQGNSAPDKSGLPSDRFSAERTGGSVSTLTIQRTQQEDSAVYLCASSEGTSGNTIYFGEGSWLTVV.

This CDR3 is CASSAHRQGDNSPLHF. DNA for the CDR3: TGTGCCAGCAGCGCACATAGACAGGGGGATAATTCACCCCTCCACTTT. The chain joins TRBV9 to TRBJ1-6, with 9 bases that match TRBD1. The germline gives CDR1 SGDLS, CDR2 YYNGEE. Losses at the gene ends were 3 bases for V and 5 bases for J; bases not matched to a gene: 6. The CDR3 totals 16 residues.

The V and J genes are TRBV14 and TRBJ1-3, with a weak D call TRBD1 (5 bases). The CDR3 spans 16 residues. Germline V CDR1 and CDR2: SGHDN, FVKESK. Trimming took off 2 bases at V and 0 bases at J, with 11 bases between the two ends. CDR3 DNA: TGTGCCAGCAGCCAATGGGGGGTCGGCTCTGGAAACACCATATATTTT. Amino acid sequence: CASSQWGVGSGNTIYF.

The gene calls are TRBV9 and TRBJ2-3, with TRBD1 matching over 7 bases. Germline V gene lookup returns CDR1 SGDLS and CDR2 YYNGEE. The CDR3 runs 15 residues. V dropped 3 bases and J dropped 7; count of bases not matched to a gene: 11. The CDR3 is CASSATGQPSHTQYF. CDR3 DNA sequence: TGTGCCAGCAGCGCCACGGGACAGCCATCCCATACGCAGTATTTT.

This clone was seen a single time. The chain's CDR3 is CASSLVGVDYGYTF. In DNA form, the CDR3 reads TGTGCCAGCAGCTTAGTGGGGGTGGACTATGGCTACACCTTC. The rearrangement links TRBV7-9 to TRBJ1-2, with D perhaps TRBD1 (5 bases). This CDR3 contains 14 residues. The germline V gene encodes CDR1 SEHNR and CDR2 FQNEAQ (reference sequence). V was cut by 1 base and J by 3 bases, with 9 bases left in between.

The chain carries TRBV6-6 and TRBJ1-1; D possibly corresponds to TRBD1 (5 bases). Germline assignment: CDR1 MNHNY and CDR2 SVGAGI (reference sequence). Trimming took off 2 bases at V and 1 base at J, with 8 bases between the two ends. This CDR3 contains 14 residues. CDR3 sequence: CASSYETANTEAFF. CDR3 DNA: TGTGCCAGCAGTTACGAGACAGCGAACACTGAAGCTTTCTTT.

This chain uses TRBV10-3 with TRBJ2-3, with 7 positions matching TRBD1. This CDR3 is 15 amino acids long. In germline, CDR1 is ENHRY, CDR2 SYGVKD. With 11 bases clipped from V and 2 bases from J, the junction kept 13 bases outside the gene matches. CDR3 DNA: TGTGCCTCCCGCGGACCGGGACAGAACACAGATACGCAGTATTTT. This encodes CASRGPGQNTDTQYF.

This rearrangement joins TRBV11-2 to TRBJ1-1; no clear D. Germline V gene lookup returns CDR1 SGHAT and CDR2 FQNNGV. Trimming cost V 5 bases and J 7 bases, with 11 bases left between them. This CDR3 is 12 amino acids long. CDR3: CASSVDGVEAFF. Written as DNA, the CDR3 is TGTGCCAGCAGCGTGGACGGAGTTGAAGCTTTCTTT.

The gene calls are TRBV28 and TRBJ2-6, with TRBD1 matching over 10 bases. J lost 1 base, V lost 5 bases, and 8 bases had no gene match. The CDR3 is 18 residues long. Per germline, CDR1 MDHEN and CDR2 SYDVKM. The chain's CDR3 is CASSRSGQGKSGANVLTF. Written as DNA, the CDR3 is TGTGCCAGCAGTAGGTCGGGACAGGGGAAGTCTGGGGCCAACGTCCTGACTTTC.

The chain employs TRBV21-1 and TRBJ2-6; the DNA was not used to check the table's D call, TRBD2. TRBV21-1 is marked as a pseudogene. This CDR3 is 16 amino acids long. Written as DNA, the CDR3 is TGTGCCAGCAGCTCCCGGGGGAGACCTGGGGCCAACGTCCTGACTTTC. Residues: CASSSRGRPGANVLTF.

This chain links TRBV7-9 with TRBJ2-5; D unresolved. Deletions cut 3 bases from V and 1 base from J, with 15 bases between. CDR3 length: 16 residues. Germline V CDR1 and CDR2: SEHNR, FQNEAQ (reference sequence). The CDR3 DNA is TGTGCCAGCAGCTTTCCGCGCGGACGCCTCCAAGAGACCCAGTACTTC. Amino acids: CASSFPRGRLQETQYF.

The chain joins TRBV27 to TRBJ1-2; 9 bases fit TRBD1. Germline values: CDR1 MNHEY, CDR2 SMNVEV (reference sequence). V lost 6 bases, J lost 6 bases, and 17 bases stayed unmatched. This CDR3 is 17 amino acids long. CDR3 in DNA: TGTGCCAGCAGCTTACTTTGGGGACAGGGCGAGTTACATGGCTACACCTTC. This gives the protein CASSLLWGQGELHGYTF.

This chain connects TRBV12-5 to TRBJ2-3; 8 nucleotides match TRBD1. This CDR3 spans 17 amino acids. Trimming took 6 bases from V and 3 from J; bases not matched to a gene: 14. Germline CDR1 and CDR2: LGHNT and FRNRAP. The CDR3 spells CASGLNHPGGSTDTQYF. The CDR3 nucleotides are TGTGCTAGTGGACTGAATCACCCAGGGGGCAGTACAGATACGCAGTATTTT. The complete variable domain, with remaining parts taken from reference TRBV12-5 and TRBJ2-3, reads DARVTQTPRHKVTEMGQEVTMRCQPILGHNTVFWYRQTMMQGLELLAYFRNRAPLDDSGMPKDRFSAEMPDATLATLKIQPSEPRDSAVYFCASGLNHPGGSTDTQYFGPGTRLTVL.

This clone was seen only once. The J gene is TRBJ2-2, the V gene TRBV9; D may be TRBD2 (6 bases). There are 15 residues in the CDR3. Per the germline V gene, CDR1 is SGDLS and CDR2 is YYNGEE. V was shortened by 0 bases and J by 7 bases, with 13 bases between the two germline ends. The CDR3 coding sequence is TGTGCCAGCAGCGTAGTGGGGGGACCCGTCGGGGAGCTGTTTTTT. Its protein product is CASSVVGGPVGELFF.

The rearrangement uses TRBV7-9 and TRBJ1-2; 10 bases match TRBD1. The CDR3 sequence is 17 residues long. From germline, CDR1 is SEHNR and CDR2 FQNEAQ (reference sequence). With 0 bases clipped from V and 5 bases from J, the junction kept 9 bases outside the gene matches. The CDR3 bases are TGTGCCAGCAGCTTAGCGCAGGGACAGGGGTCCGTGTATGGCTACACCTTC. This sequence encodes CASSLAQGQGSVYGYTF.

The V call is TRBV12-5, the J call TRBJ1-1; unclear D gene. Germline CDR1 reads LGHNT; CDR2 reads FRNRAP. This CDR3 region has 15 residues. Trimming took 4 bases from V and 0 from J, leaving 12 bases between them. CDR3 DNA sequence: TGTGCTAGTGGTTCCATTAGGGAGATGAACACTGAAGCTTTCTTT. The encoded protein is CASGSIREMNTEAFF.

This clone occurred once. This chain links TRBV11-2 with TRBJ1-6; TRBD1 matches 8 bases. V trimming: 1 base; J trimming: 8 bases; junction bases outside the gene matches: 7. The CDR3 has 16 amino acids. From germline, CDR1 is SGHAT and CDR2 FQNNGV. The CDR3 loop is CASSLVRQGFHSPLHF. Written as DNA, the CDR3 is TGTGCCAGCAGCTTAGTCAGACAGGGGTTTCATTCACCCCTCCACTTT. Using reference TRBV11-2 and TRBJ1-6 for the parts outside the CDR3, the full variable domain is EAGVAQSPRYKIIEKRQSVAFWCNPISGHATLYWYQQILGQGPKLLIQFQNNGVVDDSQLPKDRFSAERLKGVDSTLKIQPAKLEDSAVYLCASSLVRQGFHSPLHFGNGTRLTVT.

The rearrangement links TRBV5-4 to TRBJ2-2; the D is unclear. V lost 0 bases and J lost 3, with 6 bases in between. The CDR3 is made up of 14 amino acids. Germline V lookup: CDR1 SGHNT, CDR2 YYREEE (reference sequence). This CDR3 is CASSLAGYTGELFF. The CDR3 coding sequence is TGTGCCAGCAGCTTGGCTGGGTACACCGGGGAGCTGTTTTTT.

The sample holds a few counts of this clone. This CDR3 is CASSPGQLSNYGYTF. In DNA, the CDR3 is TGTGCCAGCTCACCTGGGCAGCTATCTAACTATGGCTACACCTTC. The V and J genes are TRBV18 and TRBJ1-2; D remains unclear. Germline CDR1 KGHSH, CDR2 LQKENI. V was pared by 3 bases and J by 0 bases, with 11 bases between. The CDR3 loop spans 15 amino acids.

The gene calls are TRBV14 and TRBJ2-7; 8 bases fit TRBD2. The CDR3 consists of 18 residues. Germline values: CDR1 SGHDN, CDR2 FVKESK. The ends lost 2 bases at V and 5 bases at J; junction bases unmatched: 17. The CDR3 sequence: CASSQIPFSGVQFNEQYF. In nucleotides, the CDR3 is TGTGCCAGCAGCCAAATTCCCTTTAGCGGGGTTCAGTTCAACGAGCAGTACTTC. Full variable domain (rest looked up from reference TRBV14 and TRBJ2-7): EAGVTQFPSHSVIEKGQTVTLRCDPISGHDNLYWYRRVMGKEIKFLLHFVKESKQDESGMPNNRFLAERTGGTYSTLKVQPAELEDSGVYFCASSQIPFSGVQFNEQYFGPGTRLTVT.

This clone has more than one count but fewer than ten. The chain employs TRBV5-1 and TRBJ1-4; unclear D gene. Trimming pared 3 bases from V and 5 bases from J, leaving 14 bases between. Germline CDR1 SGHRS, CDR2 YFSETQ. The CDR3 covers 15 residues. CDR3 nucleotide sequence: TGCGCCAGCAGCTCCGGCCTGATGGGAAATGAAAAACTGTTTTTT. It yields the protein CASSSGLMGNEKLFF.

This sequence joins TRBV4-2 and TRBJ2-1; the match to TRBD2 covers 9 bases. Unmatched junction bases numbered 3, after V lost 0 bases and J lost 3 bases. CDR3 length: 16 amino acids. The germline V gene has CDR1 LGHNA and CDR2 YNFKEQ. For the CDR3, the DNA is TGTGCCAGCAGCCAAGACCCAGCGGGAGGCTACAATGAGCAGTTCTTC. This codes for CASSQDPAGGYNEQFF.

The genes are TRBV5-6 and TRBJ2-5; 8 bases match TRBD2. The ends lost 2 bases at V and 5 bases at J; junction bases unmatched: 11. The germline V gene encodes CDR1 SGHDT and CDR2 YYEEEE. This CDR3 comprises 16 residues. The CDR3 DNA is TGTGCCAGCAGCTTTAGGAGCGGGGGTTATCACGAGACCCAGTACTTC. This translates into CASSFRSGGYHETQYF. Full variable domain (missing parts from reference TRBV5-6 and TRBJ2-5): DAGVTQSPTHLIKTRGQQVTLRCSPKSGHDTVSWYQQALGQGPQFIFQYYEEEERQRGNFPDRFSGHQFPNYSSELNVNALLLGDSALYLCASSFRSGGYHETQYFGPGTRLLVL.

The chain combines TRBV9 with TRBJ1-3, with D unresolved. The germline CDR1 and CDR2 sequences are SGDLS and YYNGEE. The CDR3 spans 14 residues. V gave up 4 bases and J gave up 8 bases, with 16 bases separating them. The chain's CDR3 is CASSSRSLMDTIYF. The DNA of the CDR3 is TGTGCCAGCAGCTCCCGGTCCTTGATGGACACCATATATTTT.

This clone has a single count. This chain links TRBV28 with TRBJ2-7, with D possibly TRBD2 on 6 matching bases. CDR1 and CDR2 from the germline V gene are MDHEN and SYDVKM. This CDR3 contains 15 residues. Trimming shortened V by 1 base and J by 4 bases, and 14 bases separated the two germline ends. This CDR3 reads CASSLYGGLPYEQYF. DNA of the CDR3: TGTGCCAGCAGTTTATACGGAGGGTTACCTTACGAGCAGTACTTC.

V is TRBV11-2 and J is TRBJ1-2; no clear D. The ends were cut back, 5 bases at V and 5 bases at J, with 15 bases in the middle. From germline, CDR1 is SGHAT and CDR2 FQNNGV. The CDR3 is 14 residues long. The CDR3 DNA is TGTGCCAGCAGCCAGTTTCGGGCGGATTATGGCTACACCTTC. Translating gives CASSQFRADYGYTF.

The genes are TRBV12-5 and TRBJ1-1; possible D gene TRBD1, 6 bases. The CDR3 contains 14 residues. V was pared by 6 bases and J by 4 bases, with 15 bases between. Germline V gene data show CDR1 as LGHNT and CDR2 as FRNRAP. DNA of the CDR3: TGTGCTAGTGGCTTCAGGGACACAGGCACTGAAGCTTTCTTT. It codes for CASGFRDTGTEAFF.

This clone was counted a single time. The gene calls are TRBV5-1 and TRBJ1-3; no definite D call. The V gene's germline CDR1 is SGHRS and CDR2 YFSETQ. V was pared by 0 bases and J by 2 bases, with 6 bases between. The length of the CDR3 is 14 residues. In nucleotides, the CDR3 is TGCGCCAGCAGCTTGGGGGTGACTGGAAACACCATATATTTT. It yields the protein CASSLGVTGNTIYF.

This clone was detected a few times. The gene calls are TRBV2 and TRBJ1-2; D gene unclear. The CDR3 spans 12 residues. V was shortened by 3 bases and J by 6 bases, with 8 bases between the two germline ends. CDR1 and CDR2 (germline): SNHLY, FYNNEI. The CDR3 region has the DNA TGTGCCAGCAGTGATTCCGGAGATGGCTACACCTTC. Encoded protein: CASSDSGDGYTF.

The V and J genes are TRBV10-3 and TRBJ2-4; D perhaps matches TRBD2 (7 bases). CDR1 and CDR2 from the germline V gene are ENHRY and SYGVKD. The CDR3 totals 19 residues. V lost 2 bases and J 1 base, leaving 21 bases between the germline ends. The CDR3 nucleotides read TGTGCCATCAGTGAGCGACACATCCGGGGGGCTTCGGCCAAAAACATTCAGTACTTC. Protein product: CAISERHIRGASAKNIQYF.

The chain couples TRBV9 to TRBJ2-5, with D possibly TRBD2 on 5 matching bases. The CDR3 contains 16 residues. Germline V gene data show CDR1 as SGDLS and CDR2 as YYNGEE. V lost 0 bases to trimming and J lost 2 bases, with 14 bases between them. CDR3 residues: CASSVGGSGPQETQYF. DNA for the CDR3: TGTGCCAGCAGCGTAGGAGGGAGTGGACCTCAAGAGACCCAGTACTTC. Together with reference TRBV9 and TRBJ2-5, the CDR3 gives the full variable domain: DSGVTQTPKHLITATGQRVTLRCSPRSGDLSVYWYQQSLDQGLQFLIQYYNGEERAKGNILERFSAQQFPDLHSELNLSSLELGDSALYFCASSVGGSGPQETQYFGPGTRLLVL.